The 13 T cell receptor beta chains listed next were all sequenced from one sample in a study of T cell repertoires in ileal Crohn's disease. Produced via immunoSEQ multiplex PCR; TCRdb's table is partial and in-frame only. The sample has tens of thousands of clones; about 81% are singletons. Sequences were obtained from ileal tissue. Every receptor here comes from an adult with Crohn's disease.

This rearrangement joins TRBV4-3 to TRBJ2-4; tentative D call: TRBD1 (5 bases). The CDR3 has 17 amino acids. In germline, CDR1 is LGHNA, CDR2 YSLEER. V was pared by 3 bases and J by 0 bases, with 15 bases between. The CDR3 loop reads CASSQGTGTLAKNIQYF. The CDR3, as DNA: TGCGCCAGCAGCCAGGGAACAGGTACCCTAGCCAAAAACATTCAGTACTTC.

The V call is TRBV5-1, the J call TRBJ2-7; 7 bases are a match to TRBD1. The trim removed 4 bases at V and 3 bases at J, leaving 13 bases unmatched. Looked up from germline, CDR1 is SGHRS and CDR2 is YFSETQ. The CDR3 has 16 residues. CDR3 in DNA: TGCGCCAGCAGCGTAGCGCCCGGGACAGAAGGCTACGAGCAGTACTTC. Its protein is CASSVAPGTEGYEQYF. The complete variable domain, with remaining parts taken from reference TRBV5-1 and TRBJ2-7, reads KAGVTQTPRYLIKTRGQQVTLSCSPISGHRSVSWYQQTPGQGLQFLFEYFSETQRNKGNFPGRFSGRQFSNSRSEMNVSTLELGDSALYLCASSVAPGTEGYEQYFGPGTRLTVT.

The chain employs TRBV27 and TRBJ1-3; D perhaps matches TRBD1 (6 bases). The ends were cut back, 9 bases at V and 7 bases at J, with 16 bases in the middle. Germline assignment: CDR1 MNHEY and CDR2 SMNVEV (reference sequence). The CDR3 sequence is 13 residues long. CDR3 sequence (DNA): TGTGCCAGACAGGGTTTTTGCAGGAACACCATATATTTT. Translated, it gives CARQGFCRNTIYF.

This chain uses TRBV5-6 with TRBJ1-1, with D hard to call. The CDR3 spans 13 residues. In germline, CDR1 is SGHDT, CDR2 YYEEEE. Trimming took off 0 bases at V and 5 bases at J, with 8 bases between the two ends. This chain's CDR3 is CASSLGLRTEAFF. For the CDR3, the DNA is TGTGCCAGCAGCTTGGGTCTACGTACTGAAGCTTTCTTT.

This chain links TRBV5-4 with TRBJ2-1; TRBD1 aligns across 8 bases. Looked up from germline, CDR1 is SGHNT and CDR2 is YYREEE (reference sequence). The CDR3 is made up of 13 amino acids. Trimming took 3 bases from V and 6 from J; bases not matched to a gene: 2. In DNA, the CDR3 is TGTGCCAGCAGCTCGACAGGGGCCAATGAGCAGTTCTTC. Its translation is CASSSTGANEQFF.

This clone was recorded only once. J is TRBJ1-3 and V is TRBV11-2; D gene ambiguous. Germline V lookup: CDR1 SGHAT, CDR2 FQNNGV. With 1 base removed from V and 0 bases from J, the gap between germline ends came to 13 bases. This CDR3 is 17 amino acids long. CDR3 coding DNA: TGTGCCAGCAGCTTAGTGGGCGGGAACCCCTCTGGAAACACCATATATTTT. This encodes CASSLVGGNPSGNTIYF.

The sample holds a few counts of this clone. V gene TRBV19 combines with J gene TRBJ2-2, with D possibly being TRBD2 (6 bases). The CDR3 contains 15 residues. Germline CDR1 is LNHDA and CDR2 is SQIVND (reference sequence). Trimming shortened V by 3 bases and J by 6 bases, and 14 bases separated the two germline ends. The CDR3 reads CASSITGGWAGELFF. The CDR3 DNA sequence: TGTGCCAGTAGTATCACAGGAGGGTGGGCCGGGGAGCTGTTTTTT.

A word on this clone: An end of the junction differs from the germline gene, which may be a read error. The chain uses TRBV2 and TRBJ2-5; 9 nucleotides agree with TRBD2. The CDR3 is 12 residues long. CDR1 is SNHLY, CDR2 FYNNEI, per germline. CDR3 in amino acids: CASSSQGTSLDF. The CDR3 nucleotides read TGTGCCAGCAGTTCCCAAGGGACTAGCTTGGACTTC.

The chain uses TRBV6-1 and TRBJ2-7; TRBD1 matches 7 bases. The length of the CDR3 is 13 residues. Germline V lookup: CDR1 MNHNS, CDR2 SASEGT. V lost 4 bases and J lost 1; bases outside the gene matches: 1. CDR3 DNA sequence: TGTGCCAGCAGTGGACAGGGTTCCTACGAGCAGTACTTC. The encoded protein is CASSGQGSYEQYF.

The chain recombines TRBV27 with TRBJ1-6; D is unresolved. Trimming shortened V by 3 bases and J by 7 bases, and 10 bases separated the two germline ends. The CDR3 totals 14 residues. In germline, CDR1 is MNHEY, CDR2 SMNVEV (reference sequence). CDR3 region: CASSFGLGNSPLHF. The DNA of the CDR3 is TGTGCCAGCAGTTTTGGGTTGGGCAATTCACCCCTCCACTTT.

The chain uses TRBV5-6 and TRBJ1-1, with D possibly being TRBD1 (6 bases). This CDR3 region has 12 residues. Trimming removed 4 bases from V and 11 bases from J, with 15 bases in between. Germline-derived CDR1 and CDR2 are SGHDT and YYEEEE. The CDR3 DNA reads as TGTGCCAGCAGCCGACAGGACCTTCTTGCTTTCTTT. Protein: CASSRQDLLAFF.

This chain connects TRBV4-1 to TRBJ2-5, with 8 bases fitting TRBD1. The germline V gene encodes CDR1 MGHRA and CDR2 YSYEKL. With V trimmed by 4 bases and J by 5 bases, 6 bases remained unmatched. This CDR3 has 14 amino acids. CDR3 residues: CASSRDRGWETQYF. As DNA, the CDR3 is TGCGCCAGCAGCCGAGACAGGGGTTGGGAGACCCAGTACTTC.

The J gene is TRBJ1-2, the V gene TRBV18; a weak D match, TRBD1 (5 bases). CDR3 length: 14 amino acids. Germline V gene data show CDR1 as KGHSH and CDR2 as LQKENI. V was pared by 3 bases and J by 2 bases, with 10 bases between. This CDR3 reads CASSPPGVNYGYTF. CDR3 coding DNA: TGTGCCAGCTCACCCCCGGGGGTAAACTATGGCTACACCTTC.